This T cell receptor beta chain came from a study of cytomegalovirus exposure and HLA in healthy donors. Study outcomes and limitations: It is likely that the observed cluster of highly shared sequence variants was a sequencing artifact.

V shed 4 bases, J shed 0 bases, and the junction held 5 bases outside the gene matches. Germline assignment: CDR1 MGHDK and CDR2 SYGVNS. The length of the CDR3 is 15 residues. This clone was counted a few times. Its antigen is unknown. The donors (healthy individuals) were bone marrow donors. Primers for the PCR totalled 60 Vbeta and 13 Jbeta. Only in-frame clones appear in the TCRdb table, and some are missing; sequencing was by immunoSEQ multiplex PCR. The sample gives 90,000 to 120,000 clones, approximately 73% of which show up once; 6.5% to 8.5% is in the top ten. The rearrangement links TRBV25-1 to TRBJ1-2; TRBD1 agrees at 7 bases. Specimen: PBMCs. The TCR was taken from a man aged 25 to 40 in good health and CMV-seronegative. CDR3 sequence reads: CASSGPGGTNYGYTF. In nucleotides, the CDR3 is TGTGCCAGCAGTGGTCCAGGGGGGACTAACTATGGCTACACCTTC.